Detailed here is one T cell receptor beta chain. Its antigen remains undetermined. No clone much larger than this one lies a single base away; base qualities are absent. From the germline V gene (reference sequence), CDR1 is SGHAT and CDR2 is FQDESV. The CDR3 holds 14 amino acids from the cysteine to the phenylalanine. The read is trimmed to its CDR3 DNA, 42 bases read in frame from base 1. V was cut back by 1 base and J by 0 bases, leaving a gap of 6 bases between them. The data were obtained in a study of blood T cell repertoires in COVID-19 (dated by TCRdb to the early 2020s). About the full investigation: Collaborator samples came from the United States, Italy and Spain and covered acute and convalescent phases of COVID-19. The prospective study material was composed of cDNA or gDNA derived from T cells, B-cell-depleted T cells, or PBMCs. A de-identified subject ID, COVID-19 status, age in years and sex were almost always included in the sample metadata. HLA class I and class II types, where available, came from metadata supplied by the sample provider rather than from assay-based typing. Subjects who had been exposed to COVID-19, were actively infected with it, or had recovered from it provided the deeply sampled blood TCRbeta repertoires that made up the dataset. The repertoires were made available in a free public database intended to serve as a resource for research on the immune response to SARS-CoV-2. The samples were drawn from two sources: the first 160 participants of the ongoing ImmuneRACE study, and 1,000 to 1,500 subjects contributed by 6 global collaborators. Overall study results and their limits: Clinical and demographic metadata were provided uncurated, with the amount varying by source and participant.

Participants in the prospective study were aged about 18 to 95 years, lived in over 20 United States geographic areas, and enrolled through a virtual design. In the prospective study, cohorts were assigned on the basis of participant-reported clinical history obtained from a screening survey and a study questionnaire. For ImmuneRACE Cohort 3, a participant was defined as recovered based on two consecutive negative NP/OP PCR tests, clearance by a healthcare professional, or resolution of symptoms. Each participant in the prospective study had whole blood, serum and a nasopharyngeal or oropharyngeal swab collected by mobile phlebotomists. Prospective study participants could optionally give additional blood draws and questionnaires over an approximately two-month period. Prospective study blood samples were shipped either frozen or at room temperature before DNA extraction. TCRbeta CDR3 regions were amplified from genomic DNA using the immunoSEQ Assay, a bias-controlled multiplex PCR. The study's processing was this. Nucleated cell counts per sample were estimated from amplification of reference gene primers within the assay. To quantify the absolute abundance of each unique TCRbeta CDR3 rearrangement, sequence reads were collapsed and filtered. Productive Simpson clonality was computed per sample as the square root of Simpson's diversity index over productive rearrangements. TCRdb holds this immuneACCESS table with in-frame rearrangements only. Some clones are missing; in checked studies, unresolved V genes explain under half, and the rest has no known cause. The D gene and trimming were derived from the DNA, and the V and J assignments and clone size from that table. The sample table shows 150,000 or so clones, and approximately 87% are seen once. The ten largest clones capture approximately 7% of the sample.

The sample consisted of PBMCs or T cells enriched from blood (not recorded which). The chain is assembled from TRBV11-1 and TRBJ1-1; no D gene is confidently identified. This TCR was sampled from a woman aged 50 to 60 who had recovered from COVID-19. The CDR3 amino acid sequence is: CASSLDILNTEAFF. The nucleotide sequence is given as TGTGCCAGCAGCTTAGACATCTTGAACACTGAAGCTTTCTTT.